This record looks at one T cell receptor (beta chain) sequence and its context. Its cognate antigen is unknown. The source of the sample is a study of T cell responses to AZD1222 COVID-19 vaccine. Notes on the study in general: Seropositive AZD1222 recipients at baseline numbered only 5 or 6.

TCRdb's table, derived via immunoSEQ multiplex PCR, lists solely in-frame clones and lacks some. The data contain roughly 75,000 clones, roughly 84% of them singletons. Germline CDR1 reads MNHEY; CDR2 reads SVGAGI. The CDR3 length is 16 residues. Deletions cut 2 bases from V and 0 bases from J, with 13 bases between. J is TRBJ1-1 and V is TRBV6-5; D is possibly TRBD1 (5 bases). This specimen was peripheral blood, taken on day 0 of AZD1222 vaccination. The clonotype originates from an adult in good health. The CDR3 sequence: CASSYTGTVMNTEAFF. CDR3 nucleotides: TGTGCCAGCAGTTACACCGGGACGGTCATGAACACTGAAGCTTTCTTT.